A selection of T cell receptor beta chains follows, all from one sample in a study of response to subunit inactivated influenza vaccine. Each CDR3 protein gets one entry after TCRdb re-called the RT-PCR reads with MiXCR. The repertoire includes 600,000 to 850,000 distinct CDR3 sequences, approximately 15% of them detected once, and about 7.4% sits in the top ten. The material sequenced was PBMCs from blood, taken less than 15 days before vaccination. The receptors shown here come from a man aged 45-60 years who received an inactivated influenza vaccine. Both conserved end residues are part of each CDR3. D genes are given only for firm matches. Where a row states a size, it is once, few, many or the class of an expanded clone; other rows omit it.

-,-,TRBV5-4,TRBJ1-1,TGTGCCAGCAGCTTATTTTTCAGTGGGTCTGAAGCTTTCTTT,CASSLFFSGSEAFF
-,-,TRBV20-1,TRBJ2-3,TGCAGTGCTAGTTCGACTAGCACAGATACGCAGTATTTT,CSASSTSTDTQYF
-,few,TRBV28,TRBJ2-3,TGTGCCAGCAGTACGGACAATTTCGCAGATACGCAGTATTTT,CASSTDNFADTQYF
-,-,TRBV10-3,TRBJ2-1,TGTGCCATCAGACTAGGAGATAATGAGCAGTTCTTC,CAIRLGDNEQFF
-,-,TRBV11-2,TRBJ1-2,TGTGCCAGCAGCTTAGATTTGGCTGCCGGAGGGGGCTACACCTTC,CASSLDLAAGGGYTF
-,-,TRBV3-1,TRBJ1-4,TGTGCCAGCAGCCGCGGGTCTACGGAAAAACTGTTTTTT,CASSRGSTEKLFF
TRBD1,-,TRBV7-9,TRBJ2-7,TGTGCCAGCAGCCCTGGACAGGGAGCTCCCTACGAGCAGTACTTC,CASSPGQGAPYEQYF
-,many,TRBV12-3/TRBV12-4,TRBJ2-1,TGTGCCAGCAGCCCTGACGGAGGCTCCTACAATGAGCAGTTCTTC,CASSPDGGSYNEQFF
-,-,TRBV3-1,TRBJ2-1,TGTGCCAGCAGCCAACAAGGGGAGCAGTTCTTC,CASSQQGEQFF
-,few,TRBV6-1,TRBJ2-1,TGTGCCAGCAGGGTTCGGCAGTCCTACAATGAGCAGTTCTTC,CASRVRQSYNEQFF
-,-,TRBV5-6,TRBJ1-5,TGTGCCAGCAGCTATGGGGTCCGTGATCAGCCCCAGCATTTT,CASSYGVRDQPQHF